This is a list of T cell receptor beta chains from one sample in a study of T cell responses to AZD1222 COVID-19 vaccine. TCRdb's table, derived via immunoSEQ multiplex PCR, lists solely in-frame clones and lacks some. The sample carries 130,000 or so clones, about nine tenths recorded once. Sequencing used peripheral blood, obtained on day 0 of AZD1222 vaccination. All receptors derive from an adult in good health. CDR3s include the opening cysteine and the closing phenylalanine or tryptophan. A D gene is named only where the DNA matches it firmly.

CDR3: CASSVSQTRGEQYF
DNA: TGCGCCAGCAGCGTCAGTCAAACGAGGGGCGAGCAGTACTTC
V: TRBV5-1
J: TRBJ2-7
D: NA

CDR3: CASSHYRGEREAFF
DNA: TGTGCCAGCAGTCACTACAGGGGGGAAAGAGAAGCTTTCTTT
V: TRBV28
J: TRBJ1-1
D: TRBD1

CDR3: CASSPDSSGANVLTF
DNA: TGTGCCAGCAGCCCGGACAGCTCTGGGGCCAACGTCCTGACTTTC
V: TRBV5-4
J: TRBJ2-6
D: NA

CDR3: CASSQADGPGSPLHF
DNA: TGCGCCAGCAGCCAGGCGGACGGTCCGGGATCACCCCTCCACTTT
V: TRBV4-3
J: TRBJ1-6
D: NA

CDR3: CASSLPTSKETQYF
DNA: TGTGCCAGCAGCTTACCGACGTCTAAAGAGACCCAGTACTTC
V: TRBV3-1/TRBV3-2
J: TRBJ2-5
D: NA

CDR3: CASAGGQRGAETQYF
DNA: TGTGCCAGCGCCGGGGGACAGCGGGGAGCTGAGACCCAGTACTTC
V: TRBV28
J: TRBJ2-5
D: NA

CDR3: CASRDSSQAFF
DNA: TGTGCCAGCCGGGACAGCTCGCAAGCTTTCTTT
V: TRBV28
J: TRBJ1-1
D: TRBD1

CDR3: CASRRIEVSPLHF
DNA: TGTGCCAGCAGAAGGATTGAGGTTTCACCCCTCCACTTT
V: TRBV27
J: TRBJ1-6
D: NA

CDR3: CAWRHTGDFAGELFF
DNA: TGTGCCTGGAGGCACACAGGGGATTTTGCCGGGGAGCTGTTTTTT
V: TRBV30
J: TRBJ2-2
D: TRBD1

CDR3: CASSLEGLLNYGYTF
DNA: TGTGCCAGCAGCTTGGAAGGCCTACTTAACTATGGCTACACCTTC
V: TRBV5-6
J: TRBJ1-2
D: NA